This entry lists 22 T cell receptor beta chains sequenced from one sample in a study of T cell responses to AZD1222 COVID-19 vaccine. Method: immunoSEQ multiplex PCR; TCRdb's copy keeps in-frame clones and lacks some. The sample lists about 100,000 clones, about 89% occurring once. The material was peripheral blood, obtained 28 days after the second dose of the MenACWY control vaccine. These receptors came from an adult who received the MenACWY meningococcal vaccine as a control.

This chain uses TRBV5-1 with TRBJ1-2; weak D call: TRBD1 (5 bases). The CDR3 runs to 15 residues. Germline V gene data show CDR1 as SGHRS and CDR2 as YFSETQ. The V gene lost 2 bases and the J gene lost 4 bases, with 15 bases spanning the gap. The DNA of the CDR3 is TGCGCCAGCAGCTTCGGTGGGGACCAACTCTATGGCTACACCTTC. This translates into CASSFGGDQLYGYTF.

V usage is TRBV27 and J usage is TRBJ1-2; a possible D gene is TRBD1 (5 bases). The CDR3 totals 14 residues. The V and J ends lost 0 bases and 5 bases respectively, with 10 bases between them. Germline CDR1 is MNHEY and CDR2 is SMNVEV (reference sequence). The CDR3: CASSLSRAGYGYTF. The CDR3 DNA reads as TGTGCCAGCAGTTTATCACGGGCAGGGTATGGCTACACCTTC.

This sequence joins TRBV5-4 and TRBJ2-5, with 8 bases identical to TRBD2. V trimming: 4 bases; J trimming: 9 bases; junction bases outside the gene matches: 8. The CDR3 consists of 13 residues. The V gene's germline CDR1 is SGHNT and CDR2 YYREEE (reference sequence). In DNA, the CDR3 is TGTGCCAGCAGCCCGACGGGACTAGAAGCCCAGTACTTC. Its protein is CASSPTGLEAQYF.

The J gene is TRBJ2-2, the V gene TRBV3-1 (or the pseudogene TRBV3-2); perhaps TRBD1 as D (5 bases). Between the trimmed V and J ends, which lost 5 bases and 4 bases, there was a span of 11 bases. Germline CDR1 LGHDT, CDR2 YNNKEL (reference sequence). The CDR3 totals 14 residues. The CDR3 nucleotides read TGTGCCAGCAGCACTGCAACAGGCACCGGGGAGCTGTTTTTT. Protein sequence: CASSTATGTGELFF.

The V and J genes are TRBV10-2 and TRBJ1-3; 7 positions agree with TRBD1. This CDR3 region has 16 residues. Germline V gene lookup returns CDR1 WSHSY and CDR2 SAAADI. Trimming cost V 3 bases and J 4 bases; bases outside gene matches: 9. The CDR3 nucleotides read TGCGCCAGCAGTGATTACAACAGGGGCGCCGGAAACACCATATATTTT. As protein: CASSDYNRGAGNTIYF.

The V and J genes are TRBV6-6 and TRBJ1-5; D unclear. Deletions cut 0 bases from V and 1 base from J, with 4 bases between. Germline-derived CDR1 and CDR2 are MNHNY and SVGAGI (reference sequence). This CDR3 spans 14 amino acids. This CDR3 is CASSYSFSNQPQHF. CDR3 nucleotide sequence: TGTGCCAGCAGTTACTCGTTCAGCAATCAGCCCCAGCATTTT.

The CDR3 spells CASSSLGFGYTF. The CDR3 DNA sequence: TGTGCCAGCAGCTCGTTAGGTTTTGGCTACACCTTC. This chain connects TRBV11-2 to TRBJ1-2; the D is unclear. This CDR3 region has 12 residues. Germline-derived CDR1 and CDR2 are SGHAT and FQNNGV. V was shortened by 4 bases and J by 7 bases, with 10 bases between the two germline ends.

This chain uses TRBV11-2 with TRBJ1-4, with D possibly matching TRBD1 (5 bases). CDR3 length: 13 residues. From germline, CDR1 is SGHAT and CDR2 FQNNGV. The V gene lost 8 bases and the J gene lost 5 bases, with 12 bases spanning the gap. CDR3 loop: CASAPGLNEKLFF. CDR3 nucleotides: TGTGCCAGCGCCCCAGGGCTAAATGAAAAACTGTTTTTT.

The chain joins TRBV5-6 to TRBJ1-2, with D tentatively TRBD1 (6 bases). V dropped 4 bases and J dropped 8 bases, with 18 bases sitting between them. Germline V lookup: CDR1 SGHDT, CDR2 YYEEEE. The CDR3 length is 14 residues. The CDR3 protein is CASSGGQFNDGYTF. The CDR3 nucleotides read TGTGCCAGCAGCGGAGGACAGTTTAACGACGGCTACACCTTC.

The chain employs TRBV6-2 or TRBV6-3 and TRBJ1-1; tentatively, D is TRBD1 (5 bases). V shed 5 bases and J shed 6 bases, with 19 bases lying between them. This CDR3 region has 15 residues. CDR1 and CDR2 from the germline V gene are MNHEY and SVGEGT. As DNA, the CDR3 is TGTGCCAGCAGTGCTTTCTCCGGGGGGGAGGCTGAAGCTTTCTTT. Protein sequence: CASSAFSGGEAEAFF.

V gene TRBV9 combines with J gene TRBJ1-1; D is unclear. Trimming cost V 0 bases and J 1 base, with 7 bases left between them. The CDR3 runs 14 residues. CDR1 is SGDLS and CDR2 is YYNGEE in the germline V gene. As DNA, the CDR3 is TGTGCCAGCAGCGTAGACGTCGGGAACACTGAAGCTTTCTTT. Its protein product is CASSVDVGNTEAFF.

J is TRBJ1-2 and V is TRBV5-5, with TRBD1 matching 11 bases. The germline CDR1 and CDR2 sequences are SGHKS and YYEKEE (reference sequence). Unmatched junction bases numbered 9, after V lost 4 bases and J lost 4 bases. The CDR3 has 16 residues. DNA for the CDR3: TGTGCCAGCAGCAAAGCCCCGGGACAGGGGGTCTATGGCTACACCTTC. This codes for CASSKAPGQGVYGYTF.

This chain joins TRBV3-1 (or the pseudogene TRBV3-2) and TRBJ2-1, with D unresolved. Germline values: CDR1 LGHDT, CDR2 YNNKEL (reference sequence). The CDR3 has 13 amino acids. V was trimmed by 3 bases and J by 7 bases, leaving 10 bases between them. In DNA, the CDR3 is TGTGCCAGCAGCCAGGCCCTATTAAATGAGCAGTTCTTC. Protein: CASSQALLNEQFF.

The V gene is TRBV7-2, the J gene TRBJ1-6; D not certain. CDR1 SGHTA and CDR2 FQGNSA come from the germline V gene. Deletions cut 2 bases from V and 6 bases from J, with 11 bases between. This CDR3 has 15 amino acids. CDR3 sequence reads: CASSLNTGFNSPLHF. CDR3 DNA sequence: TGTGCCAGCAGCTTAAATACCGGCTTTAATTCACCCCTCCACTTT.

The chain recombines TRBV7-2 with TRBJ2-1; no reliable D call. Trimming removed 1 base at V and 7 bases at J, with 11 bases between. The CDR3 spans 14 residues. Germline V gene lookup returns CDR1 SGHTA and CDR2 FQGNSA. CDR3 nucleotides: TGTGCCAGCAGCTTAGAGGGCACGTGGAATGAGCAGTTCTTC. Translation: CASSLEGTWNEQFF.

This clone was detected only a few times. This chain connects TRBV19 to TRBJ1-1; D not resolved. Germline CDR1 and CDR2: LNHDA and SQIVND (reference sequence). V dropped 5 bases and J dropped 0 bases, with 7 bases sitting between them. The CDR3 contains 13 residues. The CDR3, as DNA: TGTGCCAGTAGTTCCTCAGTGAACACTGAAGCTTTCTTT. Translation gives CASSSSVNTEAFF.

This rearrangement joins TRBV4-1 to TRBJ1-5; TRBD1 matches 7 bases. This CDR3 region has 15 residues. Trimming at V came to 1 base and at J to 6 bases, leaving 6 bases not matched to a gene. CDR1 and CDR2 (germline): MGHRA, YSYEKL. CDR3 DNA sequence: TGCGCCAGCAGCCAAGGAGACAGGGTGGGTCAGCCCCAGCATTTT. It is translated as CASSQGDRVGQPQHF.

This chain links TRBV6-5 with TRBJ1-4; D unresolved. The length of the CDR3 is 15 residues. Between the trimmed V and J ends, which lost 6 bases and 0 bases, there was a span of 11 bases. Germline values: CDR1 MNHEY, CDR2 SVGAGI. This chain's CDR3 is CASRKDGATNEKLFF. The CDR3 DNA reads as TGTGCCAGCAGGAAGGACGGTGCAACTAATGAAAAACTGTTTTTT.

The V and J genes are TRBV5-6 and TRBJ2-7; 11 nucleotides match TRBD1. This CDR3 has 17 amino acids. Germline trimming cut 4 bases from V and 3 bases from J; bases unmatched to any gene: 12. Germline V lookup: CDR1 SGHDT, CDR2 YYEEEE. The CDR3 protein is CASSGARTGGFNYEQYF. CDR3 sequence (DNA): TGTGCCAGCAGCGGGGCCCGGACAGGGGGCTTTAACTACGAGCAGTACTTC. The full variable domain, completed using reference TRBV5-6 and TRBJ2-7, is DAGVTQSPTHLIKTRGQQVTLRCSPKSGHDTVSWYQQALGQGPQFIFQYYEEEERQRGNFPDRFSGHQFPNYSSELNVNALLLGDSALYLCASSGARTGGFNYEQYFGPGTRLTVT.

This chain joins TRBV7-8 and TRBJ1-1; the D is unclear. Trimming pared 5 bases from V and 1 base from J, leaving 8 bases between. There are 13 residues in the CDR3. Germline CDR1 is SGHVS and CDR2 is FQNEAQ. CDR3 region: CASSQNRNTEAFF. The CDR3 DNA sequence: TGTGCCAGCAGCCAGAACAGGAACACTGAAGCTTTCTTT. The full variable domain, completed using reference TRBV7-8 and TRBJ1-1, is GAGVSQSPRYKVAKRGQDVALRCDPISGHVSLFWYQQALGQGPEFLTYFQNEAQLDKSGLPSDRFFAERPEGSVSTLKIQRTQQEDSAVYLCASSQNRNTEAFFGQGTRLTVV.

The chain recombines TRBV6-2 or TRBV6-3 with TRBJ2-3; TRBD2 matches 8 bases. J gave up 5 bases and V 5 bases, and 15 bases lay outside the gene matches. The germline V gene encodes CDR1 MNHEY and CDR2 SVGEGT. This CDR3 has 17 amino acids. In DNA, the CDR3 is TGTGCCAGCAGTCTACCCGGGACCGGGGGGGCCGTAGATACGCAGTATTTT. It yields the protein CASSLPGTGGAVDTQYF.

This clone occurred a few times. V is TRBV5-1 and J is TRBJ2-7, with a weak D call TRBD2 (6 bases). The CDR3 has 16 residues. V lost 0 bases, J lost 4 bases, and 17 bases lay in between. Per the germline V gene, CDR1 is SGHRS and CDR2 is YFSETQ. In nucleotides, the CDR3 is TGCGCCAGCAGCTTGGACCCTGGCGGGGCAAGGTACGAGCAGTACTTC. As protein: CASSLDPGGARYEQYF.